A single T cell receptor beta chain is shown here with its context. Its antigen is undetermined. This record comes from a study of cytomegalovirus exposure and HLA in healthy donors. Study-wide results and caveats: According to a subsequent analysis, TCR clusters from the first cohort were inclined to appear together in the 120 validation repertoires. Rare TCR sequences dominated, though some public TCRs recurred in many donors.

This CDR3 comprises 12 residues. Between the trimmed V and J ends, which lost 3 bases and 4 bases, there was a span of 4 bases. Germline CDR1 and CDR2: LNHDA and SQIVND (reference sequence). The table came from immunoSEQ multiplex PCR; TCRdb's copy has only in-frame clones and leaves some out. Found here are hundreds of thousands of clones, around 78% of them singletons; the top ten hold less than 7%. This sequence originates from a woman aged 18-29 years in good health and CMV-seronegative. This rearrangement joins TRBV19 to TRBJ1-5; D is undetermined. Source material: PBMCs. The CDR3 loop is CASSMSNQPQHF. Written as DNA, the CDR3 is TGTGCCAGTAGTATGTCAAATCAGCCCCAGCATTTT.